A single sample gave rise to the 19 T cell receptor beta chains below, sequenced in a study of blood T cell repertoires in COVID-19. This table comes from immunoSEQ multiplex PCR, and its TCRdb copy is limited to in-frame clones, with some not included. The top ten clones hold less than 5% of a sample with around 260,000 clones, 84% of them seen once. The sample consisted of peripheral blood. The origin of the receptors is a man between 60 and 75 years old with acute or convalescent COVID-19.

The chain employs TRBV7-2 and TRBJ2-1; 15 nucleotides agree with TRBD2. The germline gives CDR1 SGHTA, CDR2 FQGNSA. This CDR3 contains 16 residues. J lost 10 bases, V lost 3 bases, and 7 bases had no gene match. The CDR3 here is CASSLRTSGGASEQFF. In DNA, the CDR3 is TGTGCCAGCAGCTTGAGGACTAGCGGGGGGGCCAGCGAGCAGTTCTTC.

The V and J genes are TRBV7-2 and TRBJ2-1, with 8 bases matching TRBD2. After removal of 4 bases from V and 9 bases from J, the junction contained 11 bases not matched to a gene. In germline, CDR1 is SGHTA, CDR2 FQGNSA. The CDR3 is 15 residues long. The CDR3 coding sequence is TGTGCCAGCAGCTCTGGGACTAGTCGGGTGGGTGAGCAGTTCTTC. Amino acid sequence: CASSSGTSRVGEQFF.

The V gene is TRBV5-6, the J gene TRBJ2-1; 9 bases are shared with TRBD2. V gave up 2 bases and J gave up 5 bases; unmatched junction bases: 5. CDR3 length: 15 amino acids. Germline loops: CDR1 SGHDT, CDR2 YYEEEE. CDR3 nucleotides: TGTGCCAGCAGCTTCCTAGCGGGACCTCACAATGAGCAGTTCTTC. Its translation is CASSFLAGPHNEQFF.

V is TRBV5-1 and J is TRBJ1-2; 11 nucleotides align to TRBD1. The J segment lost 14 bases and the V segment lost 1 base, leaving 10 bases of the junction unmatched. Germline values: CDR1 SGHRS, CDR2 YFSETQ. This CDR3 has 14 amino acids. As DNA, the CDR3 is TGCGCCAGCAGCTTGATATCTGGACAGGGGGCGCGAACCTTC. This codes for CASSLISGQGARTF.

This clone was recorded a few times. J is TRBJ1-3 and V is TRBV9; weak D call: TRBD1 (5 bases). The ends were cut back, 2 bases at V and 0 bases at J, with 12 bases in the middle. Germline V gene data show CDR1 as SGDLS and CDR2 as YYNGEE. The CDR3 spans 16 residues. The DNA of the CDR3 is TGTGCCAGCAGCGTGGGACTGGGGGTCTCTGGAAACACCATATATTTT. Protein sequence: CASSVGLGVSGNTIYF.

This chain connects TRBV19 to TRBJ1-3; tentative D call: TRBD1 (5 bases). In germline, CDR1 is LNHDA, CDR2 SQIVND (reference sequence). V gave up 3 bases and J gave up 6 bases, with 15 bases separating them. The CDR3 sequence is 15 residues long. The CDR3 reads CASSMVRQKANTIYF. In nucleotides, the CDR3 is TGTGCCAGTAGTATGGTGAGACAGAAGGCAAACACCATATATTTT.

V is TRBV5-1 and J is TRBJ2-6, with 9 positions matching TRBD1. The germline CDR1 and CDR2 sequences are SGHRS and YFSETQ. The ends lost 0 bases at V and 0 bases at J; junction bases unmatched: 7. The CDR3 sequence is 19 residues long. The CDR3 DNA reads as TGCGCCAGCAGCTTGGCGGACAGGGGCTTACTCTCTGGGGCCAACGTCCTGACTTTC. Protein product: CASSLADRGLLSGANVLTF.

The V and J genes are TRBV11-2 and TRBJ2-7, with D perhaps matching TRBD1 (5 bases). CDR3 length equals 16 residues. Per the germline V gene, CDR1 is SGHAT and CDR2 is FQNNGV. The germline V and J ends were trimmed by 4 bases and 7 bases, with 23 bases remaining between them. DNA of the CDR3: TGTGCCAGCAGCTCTCCGACCCTTCAGGGTTTCGGTGAGCAGTACTTC. Its translation is CASSSPTLQGFGEQYF.

The J gene is TRBJ1-1, the V gene TRBV29-1, with 8 positions matching TRBD1. Losses at the gene ends were 6 bases for V and 1 base for J; bases not matched to a gene: 1. Per the germline V gene, CDR1 is SQVTM and CDR2 is ANQGSEA. CDR3 length: 12 amino acids. In nucleotides, the CDR3 is TGCAGCGTGGGGACAGGGAACACTGAAGCTTTCTTT. Translating gives CSVGTGNTEAFF.

CDR3 region: CASSGSPGLVGGYTF. CDR3 DNA sequence: TGTGCCAGCAGCGGAAGTCCGGGATTAGTCGGTGGCTACACCTTC. The V and J genes are TRBV6-5 and TRBJ1-2; D uncertain. The germline V gene encodes CDR1 MNHEY and CDR2 SVGAGI. V dropped 6 bases and J dropped 7 bases, with 21 bases sitting between them. CDR3 length: 15 amino acids.

This clone was observed a few times. The chain joins TRBV7-9 to TRBJ1-1; a weak D match, TRBD1 (5 bases). CDR3 size: 13 residues. From germline, CDR1 is SEHNR and CDR2 FQNEAQ (reference sequence). V shed 11 bases and J shed 4 bases, with 17 bases lying between them. The CDR3 DNA sequence: TGTGCCTCAGGGAGGGAGGGTATCACTGAAGCTTTCTTT. This gives the protein CASGREGITEAFF.

The chain uses TRBV7-9 and TRBJ1-2; D unclear. The CDR3 is 14 residues long. V lost 1 base and J lost 6, with 12 bases in between. Germline CDR1 reads SEHNR; CDR2 reads FQNEAQ (reference sequence). Here the CDR3 DNA reads TGTGCCAGCAGCTTAGTTAGCCCGCGACATGGCTACACCTTC. This sequence encodes CASSLVSPRHGYTF.

This sequence joins TRBV11-2 and TRBJ2-7; perhaps TRBD1 as D (6 bases). Deletions cut 1 base from V and 8 bases from J, with 18 bases between. The CDR3 has 15 residues. Germline V gives CDR1 SGHAT, CDR2 FQNNGV. This CDR3 is CASSLGGTGTNKQYF. CDR3 in DNA: TGTGCCAGCAGCTTAGGTGGGACCGGGACAAACAAGCAGTACTTC.

The J gene is TRBJ2-7, the V gene TRBV6-2 or TRBV6-3; TRBD2 aligns across 7 bases. After removal of 5 bases from V and 3 bases from J, the junction contained 10 bases not matched to a gene. Germline V lookup: CDR1 MNHEY, CDR2 SVGEGT. The CDR3 length is 15 residues. CDR3 sequence: CASSLRENRFYEQYF. CDR3 in DNA: TGTGCCAGCAGTCTGCGGGAGAACCGGTTCTACGAGCAGTACTTC.

The chain employs TRBV7-2 and TRBJ1-1, with 8 bases matching TRBD1. Trimming took 2 bases from V and 3 from J; bases not matched to a gene: 8. Germline CDR1 is SGHTA and CDR2 is FQGNSA. The CDR3 length is 16 residues. CDR3: CASSLRQGAGYTEAFF. Written as DNA, the CDR3 is TGTGCCAGCAGCTTAAGGCAGGGGGCTGGGTACACTGAAGCTTTCTTT.

V usage is TRBV10-3 and J usage is TRBJ2-2, with 8 bases lining up with TRBD2. J gave up 4 bases and V 6 bases, and 10 bases lay outside the gene matches. The CDR3 consists of 16 residues. Per the germline V gene, CDR1 is ENHRY and CDR2 is SYGVKD. The CDR3 loop reads CAIRRTGGSSTGELFF. CDR3 sequence (DNA): TGTGCCATCAGAAGAACGGGGGGGAGTAGCACCGGGGAGCTGTTTTTT.

This clone has a single count. The CDR3 here is CASSGTSGGAYEQYF. The CDR3 nucleotides are TGTGCCAGCAGTGGGACTAGCGGGGGAGCCTACGAGCAGTACTTC. V usage is TRBV25-1 and J usage is TRBJ2-7, with 13 bases that match TRBD2. Germline lookup yields CDR1 MGHDK and CDR2 SYGVNS. There are 15 residues in the CDR3. V dropped 4 bases and J dropped 2; count of bases not matched to a gene: 2.

The chain couples TRBV21-1 to TRBJ2-1; the D call of TRBD2 is as the table states it, not checked on the DNA. TRBV21-1 is a documented pseudogene. This CDR3 comprises 21 residues. CDR3 sequence reads: CASSKSPLLAGRGKSYNEQFF. CDR3 DNA: TGTGCCAGCAGCAAAAGCCCCTTACTAGCGGGGCGCGGGAAGTCCTACAATGAGCAGTTCTTC.

The genes are TRBV28 and TRBJ2-4; 12 bases are shared with TRBD2. The CDR3 is 14 amino acids. Germline CDR1 reads MDHEN; CDR2 reads SYDVKM. The trim removed 7 bases at V and 8 bases at J, leaving 6 bases unmatched. The DNA of the CDR3 is TGTGCCAGCATCCCTAGCGGGAGGGCCGACATTCAGTACTTC. Its translation: CASIPSGRADIQYF. Drawing the rest from reference TRBV28 and TRBJ2-4, the complete variable domain is DVKVTQSSRYLVKRTGEKVFLECVQDMDHENMFWYRQDPGLGLRLIYFSYDVKMKEKGDIPEGYSVSREKKERFSLILESASTNQTSMYLCASIPSGRADIQYFGAGTRLSVL.